This entry lists 28 T cell receptor beta chains sequenced from one sample in a study of blood T cell repertoires in COVID-19. Data came from immunoSEQ multiplex PCR; TCRdb stores just in-frame clones and leaves some out. The table lists hundreds of thousands of clones, 84% of them singletons. Sequenced sample: peripheral blood. The receptors derive from a human donor in a cohort sampled during active COVID-19.

The chain's CDR3 is CASSVVPLVELFF. CDR3 nucleotide sequence: TGTGCCAGCAGCGTAGTCCCCCTCGTGGAGCTGTTTTTT. The chain is built from TRBV9 and TRBJ2-2; D is ambiguous. The CDR3 runs 13 residues. V lost 0 bases to trimming and J lost 10 bases, with 10 bases between them. Per the germline V gene, CDR1 is SGDLS and CDR2 is YYNGEE.

The rearrangement uses TRBV6-4 and TRBJ1-1, with 11 bases fitting TRBD1. J was trimmed by 4 bases and V by 4 bases; bases with no gene match: 2. The germline V gene has CDR1 MRHNA and CDR2 SNTAGT. This CDR3 comprises 14 residues. CDR3 coding DNA: TGTGCCAGCAGTGGGGGACAGGGGGGCACTGAAGCTTTCTTT. It translates to CASSGGQGGTEAFF.

The chain is built from TRBV27 and TRBJ2-1; 10 bases fit TRBD1. The J segment lost 3 bases and the V segment lost 0 bases, leaving 2 bases of the junction unmatched. Germline assignment: CDR1 MNHEY and CDR2 SMNVEV (reference sequence). CDR3 size: 16 residues. The CDR3 region is CASSLSGTGDYNEQFF. The CDR3 DNA sequence: TGTGCCAGCAGTTTATCAGGGACAGGGGACTACAATGAGCAGTTCTTC.

This chain connects TRBV19 to TRBJ2-7, with a possible D match to TRBD1 (5 bases). This CDR3 has 11 residues. Trimming shortened V by 3 bases and J by 5 bases, and 5 bases separated the two germline ends. Germline V gene data show CDR1 as LNHDA and CDR2 as SQIVND (reference sequence). CDR3 bases: TGTGCCAGTAGTATCAGGGACGAGCAGTACTTC. It codes for CASSIRDEQYF. Drawing the rest from reference TRBV19 and TRBJ2-7, the complete variable domain is DGGITQSPKYLFRKEGQNVTLSCEQNLNHDAMYWYRQDPGQGLRLIYYSQIVNDFQKGDIAEGYSVSREKKESFPLTVTSAQKNPTAFYLCASSIRDEQYFGPGTRLTVT.

The chain joins TRBV11-3 to TRBJ2-3; 12 bases agree with TRBD1. The CDR3 loop spans 16 amino acids. Germline V gene lookup returns CDR1 SGHNT and CDR2 YENEEA. J lost 3 bases, V lost 4 bases, and 5 bases had no gene match. CDR3 protein: CASSSGTGGGTDTQYF. The DNA for the CDR3 is TGTGCCAGCAGCTCCGGGACAGGGGGCGGAACAGATACGCAGTATTTT.

The genes are TRBV6-6 and TRBJ2-7; TRBD1 agrees at 12 bases. CDR1 and CDR2 (germline): MNHNY, SVGAGI (reference sequence). After removal of 6 bases from V and 4 bases from J, the junction contained 4 bases not matched to a gene. This CDR3 has 14 residues. CDR3 in DNA: TGTGCCAGCAGAAAGGGACAGGGGGCTTACGAGCAGTACTTC. This encodes CASRKGQGAYEQYF.

This chain links TRBV5-1 with TRBJ2-1; 16 positions agree with TRBD2. Germline CDR1 is SGHRS and CDR2 is YFSETQ. The CDR3 extends over 19 amino acids. J lost 4 bases, V lost 4 bases, and 11 bases had no gene match. The DNA for the CDR3 is TGCGCCAGCAGCCCCCTAGGGACTAGCGGGAGGGCCGGGTACAATGAGCAGTTCTTC. It encodes CASSPLGTSGRAGYNEQFF.

This clone was observed a handful of times. V and J are TRBV2 and TRBJ1-6; D is possibly TRBD1 (5 bases). V was pared by 3 bases and J by 7 bases, with 13 bases between. Germline CDR1 SNHLY, CDR2 FYNNEI. The CDR3 is made up of 15 amino acids. CDR3 coding DNA: TGTGCCAGCAGTGATACCGCAGGGTACAATTCACCCCTCCACTTT. Residues: CASSDTAGYNSPLHF.

This chain connects TRBV9 to TRBJ2-7; the match to TRBD1 covers 9 bases. J lost 2 bases, V lost 3 bases, and 3 bases had no gene match. The CDR3 has 14 amino acids. CDR1 and CDR2 (germline): SGDLS, YYNGEE. The CDR3 sequence is CASSAGTGTYEQYF. Here the CDR3 DNA reads TGTGCCAGCAGCGCTGGGACAGGGACCTACGAGCAGTACTTC.

This chain uses TRBV29-1 with TRBJ2-3; 12 bases are a match to TRBD2. Germline CDR1 is SQVTM and CDR2 is ANQGSEA. The CDR3 spans 14 residues. V was pared by 7 bases and J by 6 bases, with 8 bases of the junction left unmatched. CDR3 coding DNA: TGCAGCGGTCAGACTAGCGGGAGTCCCGATACGCAGTATTTT. Translation gives CSGQTSGSPDTQYF.

This clone was counted between two and nine times. The J gene is TRBJ2-2, the V gene TRBV15, with D unresolved. Trimming removed 0 bases from V and 6 bases from J, with 5 bases in between. Germline V gene data show CDR1 as LNHNV and CDR2 as YYDKDF (reference sequence). CDR3 length: 13 residues. The CDR3 reads CATSREASGELFF. The CDR3 nucleotides are TGTGCCACCAGCAGAGAAGCGTCCGGGGAGCTGTTTTTT. Combining the CDR3 with reference TRBV15 and TRBJ2-2 gives the whole variable domain DAMVIQNPRYQVTQFGKPVTLSCSQTLNHNVMYWYQQKSSQAPKLLFHYYDKDFNNEADTPDNFQSRRPNTSFCFLDIRSPGLGDTAMYLCATSREASGELFFGEGSRLTVL.

The chain recombines TRBV5-1 with TRBJ2-7; 7 nucleotides line up with TRBD1. Germline V gene sequence: CDR1 SGHRS, CDR2 YFSETQ. The CDR3 runs to 13 residues. V lost 4 bases to trimming and J lost 3 bases; unmatched junction nucleotides: 4. The chain's CDR3 is CASSATGDYEQYF. The CDR3 DNA reads as TGCGCCAGCAGCGCTACAGGGGACTACGAGCAGTACTTC. The whole variable domain, filled in from reference TRBV5-1 and TRBJ2-7, reads KAGVTQTPRYLIKTRGQQVTLSCSPISGHRSVSWYQQTPGQGLQFLFEYFSETQRNKGNFPGRFSGRQFSNSRSEMNVSTLELGDSALYLCASSATGDYEQYFGPGTRLTVT.

The chain employs TRBV2 and TRBJ2-7; TRBD2 agrees at 14 bases. The CDR3 spans 15 residues. The germline V gene has CDR1 SNHLY and CDR2 FYNNEI. With 6 bases clipped from V and 3 bases from J, the junction kept 4 bases outside the gene matches. This CDR3 reads CASRRGTSGSYEQYF. Here the CDR3 DNA reads TGTGCCAGCAGGAGGGGGACTAGCGGGAGCTACGAGCAGTACTTC.

This clone was observed a few times. This chain connects TRBV5-1 to TRBJ2-6; no clear D gene. CDR3 length equals 12 residues. CDR1 and CDR2 from the germline V gene are SGHRS and YFSETQ. Trimming cost V 7 bases and J 6 bases, with 8 bases left between them. The CDR3 nucleotides are TGCGCCAGCGGCCTAGAGGCCAACGTCCTGACTTTC. This gives the protein CASGLEANVLTF.

V is TRBV7-8 and J is TRBJ1-3; D unresolved. This CDR3 is 12 amino acids long. Germline CDR1 SGHVS, CDR2 FQNEAQ. V lost 5 bases and J 3 bases, leaving 5 bases between the germline ends. Written as DNA, the CDR3 is TGTGCCAGCAGCCAATATGGAAACACCATATATTTT. Its translation is CASSQYGNTIYF.

The CDR3 region has the DNA TGTGCCATCAGTCGAGAAATTTCTAGCACAGATACGCAGTATTTT. Translation gives CAISREISSTDTQYF. The chain links TRBV10-3 to TRBJ2-3; D call uncertain. Trimming took off 5 bases at V and 0 bases at J, with 12 bases between the two ends. The CDR3 covers 15 residues. Germline V CDR1 and CDR2: ENHRY, SYGVKD.

The chain combines TRBV12-5 with TRBJ2-7; D is perhaps TRBD2 (5 bases). Germline values: CDR1 LGHNT, CDR2 FRNRAP. The V end was cut by 1 base, the J end by 7 bases, with 11 bases between. The CDR3 runs 13 residues. CDR3 in DNA: TGTGCTAGTGGTTTGGGGACTCTGCGAGAGCAGTACTTC. Amino acid sequence: CASGLGTLREQYF.

V is TRBV6-2 or TRBV6-3 and J is TRBJ2-4; D perhaps matches TRBD1 (5 bases). Germline loops: CDR1 MNHEY, CDR2 SVGEGT. This CDR3 spans 14 amino acids. The V end lost 2 bases, the J end lost 6 bases, and 11 bases lay between the germline ends. CDR3 sequence reads: CASSYPGFGNIQYF. The DNA for the CDR3 is TGTGCCAGCAGTTACCCAGGGTTCGGAAACATTCAGTACTTC.

The chain recombines TRBV6-4 with TRBJ2-1, with 9 bases identical to TRBD2. This CDR3 is 15 amino acids long. V lost 5 bases to trimming and J lost 6 bases; unmatched junction nucleotides: 8. CDR1 is MRHNA, CDR2 SNTAGT, per germline. The CDR3 DNA reads TGTGCCAGCAGTACATTCGGGACTAGCCCCAATGAGCAGTTCTTC. Translated, it gives CASSTFGTSPNEQFF.

The V gene is TRBV27, the J gene TRBJ1-1; TRBD1 aligns across 8 bases. The CDR3 sequence is 17 residues long. Germline V lookup: CDR1 MNHEY, CDR2 SMNVEV (reference sequence). V was clipped by 6 bases and J by 4 bases; unmatched bases: 16. CDR3 coding DNA: TGTGCCAGCAGGTCTACCCGTTCAGGACAGGGCGGCACTGAAGCTTTCTTT. It codes for CASRSTRSGQGGTEAFF.

The V call is TRBV19, the J call TRBJ1-4; the D gene is possibly TRBD1 (6 bases). Trimming removed 4 bases at V and 4 bases at J, with 16 bases between. The V gene's germline CDR1 is LNHDA and CDR2 SQIVND (reference sequence). The CDR3 runs to 16 residues. The CDR3 DNA is TGTGCCAGTAGTACCGGCCAGGGGTTTTTTAATGAAAAACTGTTTTTT. Its translation: CASSTGQGFFNEKLFF.

The genes are TRBV3-1 (or the pseudogene TRBV3-2) and TRBJ2-7, with D perhaps matching TRBD2 (5 bases). The germline V gene has CDR1 LGHDT and CDR2 YNNKEL (reference sequence). The CDR3 totals 15 residues. Trimming removed 1 base from V and 6 bases from J, with 16 bases in between. The CDR3 loop is CASSQGGGLMSEQYF. The DNA of the CDR3 is TGTGCCAGCAGCCAAGGAGGCGGACTCATGTCCGAGCAGTACTTC.

A remark on this clone: Other DNA variants within this sample encode the same CDR3. This CDR3 reads CASSTQGGNQPQHF. The CDR3 nucleotides are TGTGCCAGCAGTACACAGGGGGGCAATCAGCCCCAGCATTTT. The V call is TRBV27, the J call TRBJ1-5; 8 bases line up with TRBD1. V was clipped by 5 bases and J by 2 bases; unmatched bases: 2. This CDR3 region has 14 residues. Germline-derived CDR1 and CDR2 are MNHEY and SMNVEV (reference sequence).

V and J are TRBV7-9 and TRBJ2-6, with D possibly matching TRBD2 (5 bases). The V gene lost 0 bases and the J gene lost 2 bases, with 5 bases spanning the gap. Germline V gene lookup returns CDR1 SEHNR and CDR2 FQNEAQ (reference sequence). The CDR3 runs to 15 residues. CDR3 sequence: CASSLALAGANVLTF. In DNA, the CDR3 is TGTGCCAGCAGCTTAGCACTAGCTGGGGCCAACGTCCTGACTTTC.

This clone was recorded a few times. V and J are TRBV28 and TRBJ2-1; 11 nucleotides line up with TRBD2. Germline CDR1 and CDR2: MDHEN and SYDVKM. The CDR3 has 14 residues. Trimming cost V 4 bases and J 11 bases; bases outside gene matches: 7. The CDR3 sequence: CASSSGLAVRQQFF. CDR3 nucleotides: TGTGCCAGCAGTTCGGGACTAGCGGTCCGGCAGCAGTTCTTC.

The genes are TRBV11-2 and TRBJ2-2; tentative D call: TRBD2 (5 bases). Germline CDR1 and CDR2: SGHAT and FQNNGV. The CDR3 sequence is 17 residues long. Trimming pared 0 bases from V and 2 bases from J, leaving 13 bases between. The DNA for the CDR3 is TGTGCCAGCAGCTTAGAGGTCACGGGAATAAACACCGGGGAGCTGTTTTTT. Protein product: CASSLEVTGINTGELFF.

The chain combines TRBV3-1 (or the pseudogene TRBV3-2) with TRBJ1-6; 10 positions match TRBD1. Per the germline V gene, CDR1 is LGHDT and CDR2 is YNNKEL (reference sequence). The J segment lost 7 bases and the V segment lost 8 bases, leaving 2 bases of the junction unmatched. The CDR3 consists of 13 residues. The CDR3 DNA reads TGTGCCAGCCGGACAGGGGGAAATTCACCCCTCCACTTT. Amino acid sequence: CASRTGGNSPLHF.

V gene TRBV7-2 combines with J gene TRBJ2-3, with 15 positions matching TRBD2. The CDR3 contains 18 residues. Unmatched junction bases numbered 11, after V lost 7 bases and J lost 3 bases. Germline values: CDR1 SGHTA, CDR2 FQGNSA. The CDR3 loop is CASNEGTSGGLMTDTQYF. CDR3 coding DNA: TGTGCCAGCAACGAAGGGACTAGCGGGGGGTTGATGACAGATACGCAGTATTTT.